The 9 T cell receptor beta chains in this list originate from one sample, sequenced in a study of blood T cell repertoires in COVID-19. Assay: immunoSEQ multiplex PCR; the TCRdb copy retains only in-frame clones and omits some. The repertoire holds about 290,000 clones, 85% to 90% seen once, with around 10% in the top ten. Sequencing was carried out using peripheral blood. These receptors came from a woman aged 25 to 39 with COVID-19, enrolled during active disease.

There are a few counts of this clone. CDR3 sequence: CASSPIRRTDTYEQYF. CDR3 DNA sequence: TGTGCCAGCAGCCCGATTCGCAGGACGGACACCTACGAGCAGTACTTC. The genes are TRBV11-2 and TRBJ2-7; maybe TRBD1 (5 bases). Trimming pared 5 bases from V and 2 bases from J, leaving 19 bases between. The CDR3 extends over 16 amino acids. Germline V gene data show CDR1 as SGHAT and CDR2 as FQNNGV.

The chain is built from TRBV7-8 and TRBJ1-2; no clear D gene. V lost 5 bases and J 4 bases, leaving 8 bases between the germline ends. CDR3 size: 12 residues. Germline CDR1 and CDR2: SGHVS and FQNEAQ. Here the CDR3 reads CASSRRGYGYTF. The CDR3 DNA follows: TGTGCCAGCAGCCGACGAGGCTATGGCTACACCTTC.

This chain connects TRBV6-5 to TRBJ1-2, with a possible D match to TRBD1 (6 bases). The CDR3 sequence is 14 residues long. The V gene's germline CDR1 is MNHEY and CDR2 SVGAGI. V lost 5 bases to trimming and J lost 3 bases, with 13 bases between them. The CDR3 protein is CASSKQGVDYGYTF. In nucleotides, the CDR3 is TGTGCCAGCAGTAAACAGGGAGTAGACTATGGCTACACCTTC.

The CDR3 coding sequence is TGTGCCAGCAGTCCGGGGTTGGGTGTCAATGAGCAGTTCTTC. Amino acids: CASSPGLGVNEQFF. V is TRBV28 and J is TRBJ2-1; D may be TRBD2 (5 bases). CDR3 length: 14 amino acids. V was clipped by 5 bases and J by 6 bases, with 14 bases between them. CDR1 and CDR2 (germline): MDHEN, SYDVKM.

This clone appeared once. V is TRBV20-1 and J is TRBJ2-7; 8 bases align to TRBD1. The CDR3 spans 14 residues. V dropped 3 bases and J dropped 0; count of bases not matched to a gene: 4. Germline loops: CDR1 DFQATT, CDR2 SNEGSKA (reference sequence). The CDR3 region is CSASQGASSYEQYF. In DNA, the CDR3 is TGCAGTGCTAGTCAGGGGGCGAGCTCCTACGAGCAGTACTTC.

This chain joins TRBV2 and TRBJ1-5; no clear D gene. Germline V lookup: CDR1 SNHLY, CDR2 FYNNEI. V lost 6 bases to trimming and J lost 11 bases, with 17 bases between them. The CDR3 has 13 residues. CDR3 in amino acids: CASRASPFGAQHF. In DNA form, the CDR3 reads TGTGCCAGCAGGGCTTCACCCTTCGGGGCCCAGCATTTT. Drawing the rest from reference TRBV2 and TRBJ1-5, the complete variable domain is EPEVTQTPSHQVTQMGQEVILRCVPISNHLYFYWYRQILGQKVEFLVSFYNNEISEKSEIFDDQFSVERPDGSNFTLKIRSTKLEDSAMYFCASRASPFGAQHFGDGTRLSIL.

The chain uses TRBV11-2 and TRBJ1-2; TRBD1 matches 8 bases. Germline V gene lookup returns CDR1 SGHAT and CDR2 FQNNGV. V lost 11 bases, J lost 4 bases, and 6 bases stayed unmatched. This CDR3 spans 12 amino acids. CDR3 region: CALGQGSYGYTF. For the CDR3, the DNA is TGTGCCCTAGGACAGGGTAGCTATGGCTACACCTTC.

The V call is TRBV15, the J call TRBJ1-5, with D possibly being TRBD1 (5 bases). CDR3 length: 17 amino acids. The germline V and J ends were trimmed by 0 bases and 7 bases, with 19 bases remaining between them. CDR1 and CDR2 from the germline V gene are LNHNV and YYDKDF (reference sequence). CDR3 residues: CATSRDPTLGGGQPQHF. CDR3 sequence (DNA): TGTGCCACCAGCAGAGACCCGACTTTGGGGGGAGGGCAGCCCCAGCATTTT. The full variable domain, rest sourced from reference TRBV15 and TRBJ1-5, is DAMVIQNPRYQVTQFGKPVTLSCSQTLNHNVMYWYQQKSSQAPKLLFHYYDKDFNNEADTPDNFQSRRPNTSFCFLDIRSPGLGDTAMYLCATSRDPTLGGGQPQHFGDGTRLSIL.

This chain uses TRBV6-1 with TRBJ2-7, with D tentatively TRBD1 (6 bases). This CDR3 has 15 residues. Germline CDR1 is MNHNS and CDR2 is SASEGT. The germline V and J ends were trimmed by 2 bases and 3 bases, with 14 bases remaining between them. The CDR3, as DNA: TGTGCCAGCAGTGAAACTACAGGGCCTTACTACGAGCAGTACTTC. Protein sequence: CASSETTGPYYEQYF.